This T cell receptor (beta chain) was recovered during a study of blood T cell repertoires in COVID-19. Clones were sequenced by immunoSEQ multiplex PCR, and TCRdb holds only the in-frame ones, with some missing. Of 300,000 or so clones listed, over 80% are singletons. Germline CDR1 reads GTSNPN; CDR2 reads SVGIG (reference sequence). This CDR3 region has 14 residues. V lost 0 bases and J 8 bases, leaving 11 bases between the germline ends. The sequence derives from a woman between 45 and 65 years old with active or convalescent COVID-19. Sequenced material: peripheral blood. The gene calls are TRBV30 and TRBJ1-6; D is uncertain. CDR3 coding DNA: TGTGCCTGGAGTGTAGGCGGGTCCGATTCACCCCTCCACTTT. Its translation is CAWSVGGSDSPLHF. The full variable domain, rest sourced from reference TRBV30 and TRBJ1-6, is SQTIHQWPATLVQPVGSPLSLECTVEGTSNPNLYWYRQAAGRGLQLLFYSVGIGQISSEVPQNLSASRPQDRQFILSSKKLLLSDSGFYLCAWSVGGSDSPLHFGNGTRLTVT.